This TCR beta chain stems from a study of blood T cell repertoires in COVID-19. The overall study: Specimens from acute and convalescent COVID-19 originated in the United States, Italy and Spain. T cells, B-cell-depleted T cells, or PBMCs supplied cDNA or gDNA.

This clone was found once. Original data processing: Amplification of reference gene primers provided the estimated nucleated cell counts. Sequencing was performed with immunoSEQ multiplex PCR; in TCRdb, only in-frame clones are kept and a portion is missing. V, J and clone size are taken as reported in that table, and D and trimming were inferred from the DNA itself. The sample shows 150,000 to 200,000 clones, 80% to 90% of them seen only once. V was pared by 5 bases and J by 4 bases, with 17 bases between. Germline CDR1 SGHTA, CDR2 FQGTGA. This CDR3 contains 15 residues. The chain links TRBV7-3 to TRBJ1-2; D call uncertain. The sample taken for sequencing was peripheral blood. The receptor's source is a man aged 45-65 years with active or convalescent COVID-19. The CDR3 loop reads CASSPGAGASYGYTF. The CDR3 DNA sequence: TGTGCCAGCAGCCCGGGAGCAGGAGCCTCCTATGGCTACACCTTC.